The present T cell receptor beta chain was sequenced within a study of blood T cell repertoires in COVID-19. Looking at the study overall: The samples span acute and convalescent COVID-19 from the United States, Italy and Spain. Nucleic acid was either cDNA or gDNA, and it came from T cells, B-cell-depleted T cells, or PBMCs.

V was shortened by 8 bases and J by 8 bases, with 18 bases between the two germline ends. This CDR3 has 13 residues. CDR1 is MDHEN and CDR2 is SYDVKM in the germline V gene. Original processing methods: Scientists estimated how many nucleated cells there were by amplifying reference gene primers. Clones were read by immunoSEQ multiplex PCR, and TCRdb kept only the in-frame ones, dropping some. V, J and clone size are taken as reported in that table, and D and trimming were inferred from the DNA itself. The sample has 100,000 to 150,000 clones; 87% are singletons. J is TRBJ1-2 and V is TRBV28, with D perhaps TRBD1 (5 bases). The TCR sequence derives from a woman between 50 and 59 years old with acute or convalescent COVID-19. The specimen sequenced was peripheral blood. The CDR3 here is CASWSQGERGYTF. CDR3 DNA sequence: TGTGCCAGCTGGTCGCAGGGTGAGAGGGGCTACACCTTC.